The clone carrying this TCR beta chain appeared once. Its target is unknown. The data are from a study of cytomegalovirus exposure and HLA in healthy donors. Overall study context: The 100 to 150 validation repertoires and the approximately 640 first-cohort repertoires shared a platform, a later analysis reported. General observations from the study: The dataset shows that most TCR sequences were rare, while some public TCRs occurred in many donors.

Sequencing used immunoSEQ multiplex PCR; TCRdb keeps in-frame clones, though not all of them. This table holds some 64,000 clones, around 96% found once. CDR3 size: 12 residues. CDR1 SGHVS and CDR2 FNYEAQ come from the germline V gene. The V gene lost 5 bases and the J gene lost 5 bases, with 6 bases spanning the gap. The sequence came from a woman aged 18-29 years in good health and CMV-seronegative. V gene TRBV7-6 combines with J gene TRBJ2-2; D not resolved. The source material was PBMCs. This chain's CDR3 is CASSPVTGELFF. CDR3 nucleotide sequence: TGTGCCAGCAGCCCCGTAACCGGGGAGCTGTTTTTT.